The next 20 T cell receptor beta chains were all read from a single sample in a study of CXCR3-negative and CXCR3-positive naive CD8 T cells. UMI-tagged TRB cDNA libraries were built via 5' RACE. TCRdb re-called the 5' RACE reads; one entry per CDR3 protein, DNA not given. This sample's clone table lists under 6,000 distinct CDR3 sequences. Study-level results: The study found more hydrophobic TRB CDR3s in CXCR3-positive naive cells than in CXCR3-negative naive cells.

These receptors' antigens are unknown. The sequencing input was naive CXCR3+ CD8+ T cells from blood. Subset specified: CD45RO-CCR7+CD27+CD95- naive CD8+ T cells expressing CXCR3 (TNR3+). The source is a human donor in good health. Some clones in this sample may be carry-over from other donors' samples.

This clonotype is deemed medium-sized by its frequency. The chain combines TRBV14 with TRBJ2-3; TCRdb names TRBD2, which stays unverified in the absence of DNA. Germline assignment: CDR1 SGHDN and CDR2 FVKESK. The CDR3 runs 15 residues. CDR3: CASSQRDWTTLGQYF.

This clonotype registers medium-sized by frequency. The chain is built from TRBV10-3 and TRBJ2-1; TCRdb's D call of TRBD1 is untestable without DNA. CDR1 and CDR2 from the germline V gene are ENHRY and SYGVKD. The CDR3 runs to 14 residues. CDR3 loop: CATQVGGAYNEQFF.

This clonotype is medium-sized (0.01 to 0.1%) by frequency. V is TRBV20-1 and J is TRBJ1-1. Germline V gene lookup returns CDR1 DFQATT and CDR2 SNEGSKA (reference sequence). The CDR3 length is 13 residues. CDR3 amino acids: CSAGRDLNTEAFF.

The V call is TRBV4-2, the J call TRBJ2-5; TCRdb calls TRBD2, which cannot be checked without DNA. CDR1 is LGHNA, CDR2 YNFKEQ, per germline. The CDR3 covers 13 residues. The CDR3: CASSPDLQETQYF.

Considering frequency, this clonotype is medium-sized (0.01 to 0.1%). The rearrangement links TRBV30 to TRBJ1-1; TCRdb outputs TRBD1, but without DNA this stays unchecked. This CDR3 has 14 amino acids. Germline V gene data show CDR1 as GTSNPN and CDR2 as SVGIG (reference sequence). CDR3 protein: CAWRMGRASTEAFF.

This chain uses TRBV19 with TRBJ1-5; the TRBD1 assignment by TCRdb is unverifiable without DNA. CDR1 is LNHDA, CDR2 SQIVND, per germline (reference sequence). The length of the CDR3 is 15 residues. The CDR3 region is CASSGHGTDNQPQHF. Full variable domain (outside the CDR3, taken from reference TRBV19 and TRBJ1-5): DGGITQSPKYLFRKEGQNVTLSCEQNLNHDAMYWYRQDPGQGLRLIYYSQIVNDFQKGDIAEGYSVSREKKESFPLTVTSAQKNPTAFYLCASSGHGTDNQPQHFGDGTRLSIL.

The V gene is TRBV6-4, the J gene TRBJ2-3; TCRdb picks TRBD2, but there is no DNA to check that call. The CDR3 runs to 15 residues. Germline V CDR1 and CDR2: MRHNA, SNTAGT. Here the CDR3 reads CATKTSGSLTDTQYF.

The chain employs TRBV6-2 or TRBV6-3 and TRBJ2-7; the TCRdb call, TRBD2, lacks DNA for checking. This CDR3 spans 16 amino acids. CDR1 is MNHEY and CDR2 is SVGEGT in the germline V gene. The CDR3 sequence: CASMGPTSGRAYEQYF.

Judged by frequency, this clonotype is medium-sized. The rearrangement joins TRBV9 to TRBJ2-6; absent DNA, TCRdb's TRBD1 call cannot be checked. The CDR3 has 17 residues. Germline V lookup: CDR1 SGDLS, CDR2 YYNGEE. CDR3 amino acids: CASSVRDRVTGANVLTF.

This clonotype is labeled medium-sized (0.01 to 0.1%) based on frequency. This chain connects TRBV29-1 to TRBJ2-7; TCRdb's assignment of TRBD1 cannot be checked, as there is no DNA. This CDR3 region has 12 residues. Germline lookup yields CDR1 SQVTM and CDR2 ANQGSEA. The CDR3 is CSVLDRDIEQYF.

The chain carries TRBV4-1 and TRBJ1-4; TCRdb designates TRBD1, a call that cannot be tested without DNA. Germline V gives CDR1 MGHRA, CDR2 YSYEKL. The CDR3 runs 15 residues. CDR3 residues: CASSQAWGLREKLFF.

This clonotype is classed as medium-sized by frequency. V and J are TRBV6-5 and TRBJ2-1; TCRdb lists TRBD2, though no DNA is available to test this call. This CDR3 has 15 residues. The germline V gene encodes CDR1 MNHEY and CDR2 SVGAGI. The CDR3: CASSRVVAGEGEQFF.

This chain joins TRBV7-3 and TRBJ2-7; no DNA is available, so the TRBD1 call from TCRdb remains unchecked. The CDR3 has 14 residues. The V gene's germline CDR1 is SGHTA and CDR2 FQGTGA. The CDR3 here is CASSPFPGTYEQYF.

The rearrangement joins TRBV6-2 or TRBV6-3 to TRBJ2-7; TCRdb's D call, TRBD1, is unchecked because there is no DNA. Germline V gene data show CDR1 as MNHEY and CDR2 as SVGEGT. The CDR3 has 13 amino acids. The CDR3 sequence: CASSYGQTYEQYF.

This clonotype counts as medium-sized by frequency. The CDR3 sequence is CASSLQDLQETQYF. The V and J genes are TRBV13 and TRBJ2-5. The V gene's germline CDR1 is PRHDT and CDR2 FYEKMQ (reference sequence). There are 14 residues in the CDR3.

The J gene is TRBJ2-5, the V gene TRBV28; without DNA, the TCRdb call of TRBD1 cannot be checked. This CDR3 has 15 amino acids. In germline, CDR1 is MDHEN, CDR2 SYDVKM. CDR3 amino acids: CASSLQGRMGETQYF.

The V gene is TRBV20-1, the J gene TRBJ2-2; TCRdb calls TRBD2, which cannot be checked without DNA. This CDR3 region has 13 residues. Germline CDR1 DFQATT, CDR2 SNEGSKA (reference sequence). The CDR3 here is CSAELGGTGELFF.

This chain uses TRBV7-6 with TRBJ2-7. From germline, CDR1 is SGHVS and CDR2 FNYEAQ. This CDR3 has 12 residues. The CDR3 sequence is CASSDIHYEQYF.

The chain carries TRBV5-5 and TRBJ2-1; TCRdb picks TRBD1, but there is no DNA to check that call. Germline loops: CDR1 SGHKS, CDR2 YYEKEE (reference sequence). CDR3 length: 16 residues. CDR3 sequence: CASSLKDRVPYNEQFF.

This chain joins TRBV29-1 and TRBJ2-1. The CDR3 contains 17 residues. CDR1 and CDR2 (germline): SQVTM, ANQGSEA. CDR3 loop: CSVDGVVTRDSYNEQFF.